The sequence of this T cell receptor beta chain was determined in a study of early T cells in non-severe SARS-CoV-2 infection. As for the study in general: Sequenced bulk RNA came from whole blood that was unsorted, and chains were unpaired.

Study findings and constraints: Database matching using VDJdb favored anti-spike CD8 responses, with private and CD4 specificities left missing.

CDR3 size: 15 residues. V lost 1 base and J lost 6; bases outside the gene matches: 2. Germline V gene data show CDR1 as SGHRS and CDR2 as YFSETQ. Many counts were recorded for this clonotype. The target antigen is unknown. Each cDNA molecule carried a unique molecular identifier. TCRdb re-called the 5' RACE reads through MiXCR, storing one row per CDR3 protein. This table holds 25,000 to 35,000 distinct CDR3 sequences, 5.4% found once. The material sequenced was whole blood. The chain carries TRBV5-1 and TRBJ2-3, with 13 bases identical to TRBD2. The TCR sequence derives from an adult who was a healthcare worker with PCR-confirmed SARS-CoV-2 infection or an uninfected control (not recorded which). Here the CDR3 reads CASSLTSGGADTQYF. Written as DNA, the CDR3 is TGCGCCAGCAGCTTGACTAGCGGGGGGGCCGATACGCAGTATTTT.